The source of this T cell receptor beta chain is a study of Graves' ophthalmopathy and Graves' hyperthyroidism. Whole-study results and caveats: The authors also found most expanded thyroid clonotypes above 0.001 frequency in blood. Both a roughly 64% sensitivity and an approximately 79% specificity characterized the model's predictions of ophthalmopathy progression. Discrimination between ophthalmopathy and stable hyperthyroidism by a 13-signature model showed about 85% sensitivity and 70% to 82% specificity.

This clonotype has just a few counts. Its antigen is unknown. V was trimmed by 0 bases and J by 6 bases, leaving 6 bases between them. Germline CDR1 and CDR2: LGHDT and YNNKEL (reference sequence). CDR3 length: 12 residues. Beta-chain TCR CDR3 regions were amplified from RNA transcripts. An initial RT-PCR round employing HTBI primers preceded a second-round multiplex PCR. TCRdb analysed the multiplex PCR reads with MiXCR anew, one entry per CDR3 protein. Of about 550,000 distinct CDR3 sequences listed, less than 45% are singletons. Aged 18 to 65, the patients with hyperthyroidism had under 2 months' duration and were newly diagnosed.

The sequence was collected from an adult man with Graves' hyperthyroidism. The rearrangement uses TRBV3-1 and TRBJ2-7, with D tentatively TRBD1 (5 bases). Sequences were obtained from peripheral blood or thyroid tissue (not recorded which). CDR3 nucleotides: TGTGCCAGCAGCCAAGATACAGGCGAGCAGTACTTC. Its translation: CASSQDTGEQYF.